This T cell receptor (beta chain) derives from a study of T cells expressing NK-cell markers. Study-wide context: Seropositivity for HCMV was found in seven of the eight sequenced donors, with one seronegative.

TCRdb processed the 5' RACE reads again and assigns one entry to each CDR3 protein, with no DNA. This table holds around 470,000 distinct CDR3 sequences. The CDR3 covers 12 residues. The V gene's germline CDR1 is MNHEY and CDR2 SMNVEV (reference sequence). This clonotype was sampled from a woman between 45 and 60 years old in good health. Sequenced input: blood T cells: a sorted CD56 or NKG2C T cell subset, CD4+ or CD8+ T cells, or bulk PBMC T cells (not recorded which). The chain combines TRBV27 with TRBJ2-7; no DNA is available, so the TRBD1 call from TCRdb remains unchecked. CDR3 in amino acids: CASRQGGYEQYF.